This passage covers 11 T cell receptor beta chains from one sample sequenced in a study of T cells after yellow fever vaccination. Via MiXCR, TCRdb re-called the 5' RACE reads, giving one row per CDR3 protein. The table lists hundreds of thousands of distinct CDR3 sequences, roughly an eighth of them singletons. The sample was CD4+ T cells sorted from PBMCs, taken 15 days after the yellow fever booster vaccination. These receptors all stem from a young man who received the YFV17D yellow fever vaccine.

The chain carries TRBV7-3 and TRBJ2-5; TRBD1 matches 8 bases. Per germline, CDR1 SGHTA and CDR2 FQGTGA. Germline trimming cut 5 bases from V and 1 base from J; bases unmatched to any gene: 3. The CDR3 has 14 residues. CDR3 bases: TGTGCCAGCAGCACCGGGACAGGCCAAGAGACCCAGTACTTC. The encoded protein is CASSTGTGQETQYF.

This clonotype was detected a few times. J is TRBJ1-6 and V is TRBV7-2; D uncertain. Per the germline V gene, CDR1 is SGHTA and CDR2 is FQGNSA. The CDR3 spans 12 residues. Trimming cost V 1 base and J 9 bases, with 4 bases left between them. Here the CDR3 DNA reads TGTGCCAGCAGCTTAGATATTTCACCCCTCCACTTT. Translation: CASSLDISPLHF.

This clonotype was counted between two and nine times. The chain joins TRBV29-1 to TRBJ2-1; the D is unclear. The CDR3 consists of 11 residues. Germline V lookup: CDR1 SQVTM, CDR2 ANQGSEA. Trimming stripped 6 bases from V and 4 bases from J, with 7 bases between. CDR3 nucleotide sequence: TGCAGCGTCGTACTTTACAATGAGCAGTTCTTC. Its protein product is CSVVLYNEQFF.

This clonotype was detected a few times. The chain combines TRBV3-1 with TRBJ2-7; 8 bases match TRBD1. The CDR3 length is 14 residues. CDR1 is LGHDT and CDR2 is YNNKEL in the germline V gene (reference sequence). The V gene end was trimmed by 4 bases and the J gene end by 6 bases; junction bases not matched to a gene: 8. CDR3 loop: CASSLSSGGGEQYV. The CDR3 nucleotides read TGTGCCAGCAGCCTTTCCTCAGGGGGCGGCGAGCAGTACGTC.

This chain connects TRBV3-1 to TRBJ2-1; D ambiguous. There are 12 residues in the CDR3. V gave up 1 base and J gave up 13 bases, with 11 bases separating them. The germline V gene has CDR1 LGHDT and CDR2 YNNKEL (reference sequence). The CDR3: CASSQAEGPQFF. CDR3 coding DNA: TGTGCCAGCAGCCAAGCAGAAGGGCCCCAGTTCTTC.

This clonotype was detected a few times. The gene calls are TRBV9 and TRBJ2-3, with 10 nucleotides matching TRBD2. Germline CDR1 reads SGDLS; CDR2 reads YYNGEE. After removal of 0 bases from V and 5 bases from J, the junction contained 0 bases not matched to a gene. There are 14 residues in the CDR3. The CDR3 is CASSVASGGDTQYF. The CDR3 DNA is TGTGCCAGCAGCGTAGCTAGCGGGGGAGATACGCAGTATTTT.

The V and J genes are TRBV15 and TRBJ2-7; 7 bases map to TRBD1. Per the germline V gene, CDR1 is LNHNV and CDR2 is YYDKDF (reference sequence). Trimming removed 8 bases from V and 9 bases from J; junction bases left unmatched: 7. This CDR3 is 11 amino acids long. The CDR3 DNA sequence: TGTGCCACCTTGACAGGGTGCGGGCAGTACGTC. This encodes CATLTGCGQYV.

This clonotype has a handful of counts. This chain's CDR3 is CATSDRQNSPLHF. The CDR3 coding sequence is TGTGCCACCAGTGATCGACAGAATTCACCCCTCCACTTT. The rearrangement uses TRBV24-1 and TRBJ1-6; perhaps TRBD1 as D (5 bases). The V gene lost 3 bases and the J gene lost 7 bases, with 6 bases spanning the gap. The CDR3 runs 13 residues. The germline V gene has CDR1 KGHDR and CDR2 SFDVKD.

This clonotype was seen a few times. The gene calls are TRBV5-1 and TRBJ2-5; D possibly corresponds to TRBD2 (5 bases). V was trimmed by 9 bases and J by 1 base, leaving 13 bases between them. Germline-derived CDR1 and CDR2 are SGHRS and YFSETQ. This CDR3 has 13 amino acids. This chain's CDR3 is CANARTPQETQYF. The DNA for the CDR3 is TGCGCCAACGCACGGACTCCCCAAGAGACCCAGTACTTC.

The chain joins TRBV7-9 to TRBJ2-7; D may be TRBD1 (5 bases). The CDR3 consists of 14 residues. Germline V CDR1 and CDR2: SEHNR, FQNEAQ (reference sequence). The V end lost 0 bases, the J end lost 0 bases, and 6 bases lay between the germline ends. CDR3 sequence: CASSLAGRSYEQYV. CDR3 DNA sequence: TGTGCCAGCAGCTTAGCGGGGCGCTCCTACGAGCAGTACGTC.

The sample holds a few counts of this clonotype. The rearrangement joins TRBV18 to TRBJ1-2; no reliable D call. The CDR3 covers 14 residues. Germline loops: CDR1 KGHSH, CDR2 LQKENI. V was clipped by 2 bases and J by 0 bases, with 7 bases between them. The CDR3 bases are TGTGCCAGCTCACCAAACAGTGCTAACTATGGCTACACCTTC. Translating it yields CASSPNSANYGYTF.